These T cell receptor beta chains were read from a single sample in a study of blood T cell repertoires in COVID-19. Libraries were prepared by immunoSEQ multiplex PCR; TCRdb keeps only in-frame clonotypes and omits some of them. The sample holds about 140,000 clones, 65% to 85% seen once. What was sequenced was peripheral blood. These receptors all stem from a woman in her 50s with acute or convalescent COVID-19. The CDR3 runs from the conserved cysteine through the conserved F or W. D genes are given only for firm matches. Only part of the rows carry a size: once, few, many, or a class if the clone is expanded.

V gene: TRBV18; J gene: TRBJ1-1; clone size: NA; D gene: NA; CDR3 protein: CASSSDTEAFF; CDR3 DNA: TGTGCCAGCTCCTCGGACACTGAAGCTTTCTTT
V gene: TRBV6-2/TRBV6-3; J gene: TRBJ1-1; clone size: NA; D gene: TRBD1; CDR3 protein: CASSTDRAPNSNTEAFF; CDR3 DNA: TGTGCCAGCAGTACGGACAGGGCCCCAAATTCGAACACTGAAGCTTTCTTT
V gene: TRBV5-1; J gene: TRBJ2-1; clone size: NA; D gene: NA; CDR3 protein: CASSLERDNEQFF; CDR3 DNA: TGCGCCAGCAGCTTGGAACGGGACAATGAGCAGTTCTTC
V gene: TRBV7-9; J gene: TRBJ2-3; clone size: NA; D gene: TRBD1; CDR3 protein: CASSFLGTGVDTQYF; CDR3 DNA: TGTGCCAGCAGCTTCCTAGGGACAGGGGTCGATACGCAGTATTTT
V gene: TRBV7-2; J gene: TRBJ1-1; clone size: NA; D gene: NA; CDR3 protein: CASSKQEGTEAFF; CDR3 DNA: TGTGCCAGCAGCAAACAAGAGGGCACTGAAGCTTTCTTT
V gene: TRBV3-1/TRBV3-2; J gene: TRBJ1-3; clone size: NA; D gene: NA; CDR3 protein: CASSPKRGGNTIYF; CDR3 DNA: TGTGCCAGCAGCCCCAAGCGGGGTGGAAACACCATATATTTT
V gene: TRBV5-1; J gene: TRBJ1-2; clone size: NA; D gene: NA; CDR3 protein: CASRYTPGSNNYGYTF; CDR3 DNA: TGCGCCAGCAGATATACCCCAGGGTCAAATAACTATGGCTACACCTTC
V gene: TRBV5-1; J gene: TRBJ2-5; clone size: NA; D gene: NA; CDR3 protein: CASTGEETQYF; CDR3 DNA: TGCGCCAGCACGGGGGAGGAGACCCAGTACTTC
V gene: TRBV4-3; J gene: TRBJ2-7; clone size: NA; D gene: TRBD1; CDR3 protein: CASSQVLQGSVGEQYF; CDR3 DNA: TGCGCCAGCAGCCAAGTCTTACAGGGGTCGGTTGGCGAGCAGTACTTC
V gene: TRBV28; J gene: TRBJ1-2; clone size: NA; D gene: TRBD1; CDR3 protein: CASSTWTGVNNYGYTF; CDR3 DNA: TGTGCCAGCAGCACCTGGACAGGGGTCAATAACTATGGCTACACCTTC
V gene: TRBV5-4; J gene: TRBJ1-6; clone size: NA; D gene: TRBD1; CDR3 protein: CASSLDRQGNHSPLHF; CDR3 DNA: TGTGCCAGCAGCTTGGATAGACAGGGGAATCATTCACCCCTCCACTTT
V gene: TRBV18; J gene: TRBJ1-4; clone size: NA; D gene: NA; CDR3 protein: CASSPPPQTTNEKLFF; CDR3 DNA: TGTGCCAGCTCACCACCCCCACAAACAACTAATGAAAAACTGTTTTTT
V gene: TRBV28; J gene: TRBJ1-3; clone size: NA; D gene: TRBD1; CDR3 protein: CASVQLGQVNSGNTIYF; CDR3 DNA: TGTGCCAGCGTCCAACTGGGACAGGTCAACTCTGGAAACACCATATATTTT
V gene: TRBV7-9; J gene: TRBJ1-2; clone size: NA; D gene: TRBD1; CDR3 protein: CASSGDRETGYGYTF; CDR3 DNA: TGTGCCAGCAGCGGAGACAGGGAAACGGGCTATGGCTACACCTTC
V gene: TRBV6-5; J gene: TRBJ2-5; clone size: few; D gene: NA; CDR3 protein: CASHGGYGTQYF; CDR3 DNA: TGTGCAAGCCACGGGGGTTATGGGACCCAGTACTTC
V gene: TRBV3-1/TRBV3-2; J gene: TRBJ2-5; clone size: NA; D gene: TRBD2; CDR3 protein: CASSLAGGQETQYF; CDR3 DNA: TGTGCCAGCAGCCTAGCGGGGGGGCAAGAGACCCAGTACTTC
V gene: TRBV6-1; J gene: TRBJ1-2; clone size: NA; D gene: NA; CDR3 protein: CASSARDNSLGYGYTF; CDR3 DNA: TGTGCCAGCAGTGCCCGGGACAACTCCTTAGGGTATGGCTACACCTTC
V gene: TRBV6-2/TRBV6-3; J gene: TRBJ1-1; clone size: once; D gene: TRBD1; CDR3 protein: CASSYGRGVFF; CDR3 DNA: TGTGCCAGCAGTTACGGCAGGGGGGTTTTCTTT
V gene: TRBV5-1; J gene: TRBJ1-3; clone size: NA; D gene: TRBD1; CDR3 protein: CASSAQGSSGNTIYF; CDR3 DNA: TGCGCCAGCAGCGCACAGGGGAGCTCTGGAAACACCATATATTTT
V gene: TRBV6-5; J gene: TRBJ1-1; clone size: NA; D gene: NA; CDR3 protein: CASSYSDSMNTEAFF; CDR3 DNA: TGTGCCAGCAGTTACTCGGACAGCATGAACACTGAAGCTTTCTTT
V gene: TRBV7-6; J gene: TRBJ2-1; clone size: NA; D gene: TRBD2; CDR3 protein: CASSQTTSGGLYNEQFF; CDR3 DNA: TGTGCCAGCAGCCAAACGACTAGCGGGGGATTATACAATGAGCAGTTCTTC
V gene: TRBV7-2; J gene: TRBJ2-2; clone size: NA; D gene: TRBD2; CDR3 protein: CASSPLRASGNTGELFF; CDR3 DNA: TGTGCCAGCAGCCCCCTCAGGGCTAGCGGGAACACCGGGGAGCTGTTTTTT